These T cell receptor beta chains were read from a single sample in a study of graft-versus-host responses after intestinal transplantation. Sequenced by immunoSEQ multiplex PCR; TCRdb stores in-frame clones only, minus some. The sample has 35,000 to 40,000 clones, 83% seen once. The sequences come from PBMCs, collected about 1,000 days after transplant. The receptors here all came from a human patient who received an intestinal transplant, so some T cells may come from the graft donor. The CDR3 runs from the conserved cysteine through the conserved F or W. D genes are given only for firm matches. Not all rows give a size; the values are once, few, many and, for expanded clones, a class.

j_call: TRBJ2-1; cdr3_length: 15; d_call: -; clone_size: -; v_call: TRBV7-9; cdr3_aa: CASSFSSPFYNEQFF; cdr3_nt: TGTGCCAGCAGCTTCTCGTCCCCGTTCTACAATGAGCAGTTCTTC
j_call: TRBJ1-2; cdr3_length: 15; d_call: -; clone_size: -; v_call: TRBV14; cdr3_aa: CASSLPGPGNYGYTF; cdr3_nt: TGTGCCAGCAGCCTACCCGGGCCGGGGAACTATGGCTACACCTTC
j_call: TRBJ2-7; cdr3_length: 15; d_call: -; clone_size: -; v_call: TRBV19; cdr3_aa: CASSIFGGPSYEQYF; cdr3_nt: TGTGCCAGTAGTATATTCGGGGGCCCCTCCTACGAGCAGTACTTC
j_call: TRBJ2-2; cdr3_length: 13; d_call: -; clone_size: -; v_call: TRBV11-2; cdr3_aa: CASSPRALGELFF; cdr3_nt: TGTGCCAGCAGCCCCCGGGCGCTCGGGGAGCTGTTTTTT
j_call: TRBJ1-5; cdr3_length: 15; d_call: -; clone_size: -; v_call: TRBV28; cdr3_aa: CASSFYPGSNQPQHF; cdr3_nt: TGTGCCAGCAGTTTTTATCCGGGAAGCAATCAGCCCCAGCATTTT
j_call: TRBJ1-2; cdr3_length: 16; d_call: -; clone_size: -; v_call: TRBV19; cdr3_aa: CASSIGAMGLSYGYTF; cdr3_nt: TGTGCCAGTAGTATCGGGGCAATGGGACTGAGCTATGGCTACACCTTC
j_call: TRBJ1-5; cdr3_length: 14; d_call: -; clone_size: -; v_call: TRBV27; cdr3_aa: CASSAGTADQPQHF; cdr3_nt: TGTGCCAGCAGTGCCGGGACGGCAGATCAGCCCCAGCATTTT
j_call: TRBJ1-3; cdr3_length: 13; d_call: -; clone_size: -; v_call: TRBV28; cdr3_aa: CASSPQARNTIYF; cdr3_nt: TGTGCCAGCAGTCCTCAGGCCCGAAACACCATATATTTT
j_call: TRBJ2-1; cdr3_length: 13; d_call: -; clone_size: -; v_call: TRBV7-9; cdr3_aa: CASSSGADNEQFF; cdr3_nt: TGTGCCAGCAGCTCCGGGGCAGACAATGAGCAGTTCTTC
j_call: TRBJ1-2; cdr3_length: 13; d_call: -; clone_size: few; v_call: TRBV30; cdr3_aa: CAWSFSGNYGYTF; cdr3_nt: TGTGCCTGGTCATTCAGCGGGAACTATGGCTACACCTTC
j_call: TRBJ2-1; cdr3_length: 16; d_call: -; clone_size: -; v_call: TRBV7-9; cdr3_aa: CASSPRLGSSYNEQFF; cdr3_nt: TGTGCCAGCAGCCCGCGGCTGGGGAGCTCCTACAATGAGCAGTTCTTC
j_call: TRBJ2-7; cdr3_length: 13; d_call: -; clone_size: once; v_call: TRBV7-9; cdr3_aa: CASSHGQGNEQYF; cdr3_nt: TGTGCCAGCAGCCATGGGCAGGGTAACGAGCAGTACTTC
j_call: TRBJ2-7; cdr3_length: 11; d_call: -; clone_size: -; v_call: TRBV29-1; cdr3_aa: CSVEGGSEQYF; cdr3_nt: TGCAGCGTCGAGGGGGGGAGCGAGCAGTACTTC
j_call: TRBJ2-1; cdr3_length: 15; d_call: TRBD1; clone_size: -; v_call: TRBV7-2; cdr3_aa: CASSLVGQGYNEQFF; cdr3_nt: TGTGCCAGCAGCTTAGTAGGACAGGGCTACAATGAGCAGTTCTTC
j_call: TRBJ2-5; cdr3_length: 15; d_call: -; clone_size: once; v_call: TRBV2; cdr3_aa: CASSELGTNGETQYF; cdr3_nt: TGTGCCAGCAGTGAACTCGGGACGAATGGGGAGACCCAGTACTTC
j_call: TRBJ2-7; cdr3_length: 15; d_call: TRBD2; clone_size: -; v_call: TRBV6-5; cdr3_aa: CASSYSASGTYEQYF; cdr3_nt: TGTGCCAGCAGTTACTCTGCTAGCGGAACCTACGAGCAGTACTTC
j_call: TRBJ2-5; cdr3_length: 13; d_call: -; clone_size: -; v_call: TRBV11-2; cdr3_aa: CASSPVGQETQYF; cdr3_nt: TGTGCCAGCAGCCCAGTCGGGCAGGAGACCCAGTACTTC
j_call: TRBJ2-7; cdr3_length: 12; d_call: -; clone_size: -; v_call: TRBV28; cdr3_aa: CASRGLTYEQYF; cdr3_nt: TGTGCCAGCCGGGGACTTACCTACGAGCAGTACTTC
j_call: TRBJ2-3; cdr3_length: 15; d_call: TRBD1; clone_size: -; v_call: TRBV2; cdr3_aa: CASSERDRHTDTQYF; cdr3_nt: TGTGCCAGCAGTGAAAGGGACAGACACACAGATACGCAGTATTTT
j_call: TRBJ1-2; cdr3_length: 15; d_call: -; clone_size: -; v_call: TRBV6-1; cdr3_aa: CASSESSGANYGYTF; cdr3_nt: TGTGCCAGCAGTGAGTCCTCAGGGGCTAACTATGGCTACACCTTC
j_call: TRBJ2-3; cdr3_length: 16; d_call: TRBD1; clone_size: -; v_call: TRBV2; cdr3_aa: CASSEALLDRGDTQYF; cdr3_nt: TGTGCCAGCAGTGAAGCGCTTCTGGACAGGGGCGATACGCAGTATTTT
j_call: TRBJ1-2; cdr3_length: 15; d_call: TRBD1; clone_size: -; v_call: TRBV7-6; cdr3_aa: CASSLATGEGYGYTF; cdr3_nt: TGTGCCAGCAGCTTAGCGACAGGGGAGGGCTATGGCTACACCTTC
j_call: TRBJ2-5; cdr3_length: 16; d_call: TRBD1; clone_size: few; v_call: TRBV28; cdr3_aa: CASRVSGTGGGETQYF; cdr3_nt: TGTGCCAGCAGGGTCTCCGGGACAGGGGGAGGAGAGACCCAGTACTTC
j_call: TRBJ1-5; cdr3_length: 14; d_call: TRBD1; clone_size: -; v_call: TRBV4-1; cdr3_aa: CASSQVTGGQPQHF; cdr3_nt: TGCGCCAGCAGCCAAGTTACAGGGGGTCAGCCCCAGCATTTT
j_call: TRBJ2-1; cdr3_length: 12; d_call: -; clone_size: once; v_call: TRBV29-1; cdr3_aa: CSVLPGSNEQFF; cdr3_nt: TGCAGCGTTCTTCCGGGGTCAAATGAGCAGTTCTTC
j_call: TRBJ2-7; cdr3_length: 14; d_call: TRBD2; clone_size: -; v_call: TRBV6-6; cdr3_aa: CASSWGTSAYEQYF; cdr3_nt: TGTGCCAGCAGTTGGGGGACTAGCGCTTACGAGCAGTACTTC
j_call: TRBJ2-1; cdr3_length: 16; d_call: -; clone_size: -; v_call: TRBV9; cdr3_aa: CASSPGTDGSYNEQFF; cdr3_nt: TGTGCCAGCAGCCCGGGGACTGATGGCTCCTACAATGAGCAGTTCTTC
j_call: TRBJ2-2; cdr3_length: 17; d_call: -; clone_size: -; v_call: TRBV27; cdr3_aa: CASSLSAQGWNTGELFF; cdr3_nt: TGTGCCAGCAGTTTATCGGCACAGGGATGGAACACCGGGGAGCTGTTTTTT
j_call: TRBJ2-1; cdr3_length: 13; d_call: TRBD2; clone_size: -; v_call: TRBV14; cdr3_aa: CASSQGTSGEQFF; cdr3_nt: TGTGCCAGCAGCCAAGGGACTAGCGGTGAGCAGTTCTTC
j_call: TRBJ2-1; cdr3_length: 17; d_call: -; clone_size: -; v_call: TRBV10-3; cdr3_aa: CAISESPLTRGGDEQFF; cdr3_nt: TGTGCCATCAGTGAGTCTCCTTTGACTAGGGGGGGCGATGAGCAGTTCTTC
j_call: TRBJ2-7; cdr3_length: 14; d_call: TRBD2; clone_size: -; v_call: TRBV5-1; cdr3_aa: CASSFSGRDYEQYF; cdr3_nt: TGCGCCAGCAGCTTCAGCGGGAGGGACTACGAGCAGTACTTC
j_call: TRBJ1-5; cdr3_length: 15; d_call: -; clone_size: -; v_call: TRBV28; cdr3_aa: CASSLRGVGRQPQHF; cdr3_nt: TGTGCCAGCAGTTTGCGCGGGGTCGGTAGGCAGCCCCAGCATTTT
j_call: TRBJ2-7; cdr3_length: 14; d_call: TRBD1; clone_size: -; v_call: TRBV23-1; cdr3_aa: CASSSRDRAYEQYF; cdr3_nt: TGCGCCAGCAGTAGTCGGGACAGGGCCTACGAGCAGTACTTC
j_call: TRBJ2-7; cdr3_length: 12; d_call: TRBD2; clone_size: -; v_call: TRBV10-2; cdr3_aa: CASGRVSYEQYF; cdr3_nt: TGCGCCAGCGGGAGGGTTTCCTACGAGCAGTACTTC
j_call: TRBJ2-1; cdr3_length: 15; d_call: TRBD1; clone_size: -; v_call: TRBV7-9; cdr3_aa: CASTPGQGSANEQFF; cdr3_nt: TGTGCCAGCACCCCGGGACAGGGGTCGGCCAATGAGCAGTTCTTC
j_call: TRBJ2-6; cdr3_length: 15; d_call: TRBD2; clone_size: few; v_call: TRBV6-1; cdr3_aa: CASGTSGSGANVLTF; cdr3_nt: TGTGCCAGCGGGACTAGCGGCTCTGGGGCCAACGTCCTGACTTTC
j_call: TRBJ2-7; cdr3_length: 12; d_call: -; clone_size: -; v_call: TRBV6-6; cdr3_aa: CASSWDPYEQYF; cdr3_nt: TGTGCCAGCAGTTGGGACCCCTACGAGCAGTACTTC
j_call: TRBJ2-7; cdr3_length: 12; d_call: -; clone_size: -; v_call: TRBV10-3; cdr3_aa: CAIRGSSYEQYF; cdr3_nt: TGTGCCATCAGGGGAAGCTCCTACGAGCAGTACTTC
j_call: TRBJ1-5; cdr3_length: 13; d_call: -; clone_size: -; v_call: TRBV28; cdr3_aa: CASTPRGNQPQHF; cdr3_nt: TGTGCCAGCACCCCCAGGGGCAATCAGCCCCAGCATTTT
j_call: TRBJ1-2; cdr3_length: 17; d_call: -; clone_size: -; v_call: TRBV19; cdr3_aa: CASSNSSTVGLNYGYTF; cdr3_nt: TGTGCCAGTAGTAATTCTAGCACTGTTGGGCTGAACTATGGCTACACCTTC
j_call: TRBJ1-2; cdr3_length: 15; d_call: -; clone_size: few; v_call: TRBV7-9; cdr3_aa: CASSLEAGNIYGYTF; cdr3_nt: TGTGCCAGCAGCTTAGAGGCGGGGAACATCTATGGCTACACCTTC
j_call: TRBJ2-3; cdr3_length: 15; d_call: TRBD2; clone_size: -; v_call: TRBV11-1; cdr3_aa: CASSNGAGGPDTQYF; cdr3_nt: TGTGCCAGCAGCAATGGAGCGGGGGGGCCAGATACGCAGTATTTT
j_call: TRBJ2-7; cdr3_length: 16; d_call: -; clone_size: -; v_call: TRBV7-8; cdr3_aa: CASSLRQGIVPYEQYF; cdr3_nt: TGTGCCAGCAGCTTAAGGCAGGGAATCGTCCCCTACGAGCAGTACTTC
j_call: TRBJ2-7; cdr3_length: 14; d_call: -; clone_size: -; v_call: TRBV28; cdr3_aa: CASSFFEYVYEQYF; cdr3_nt: TGTGCCAGCAGTTTTTTCGAATACGTCTACGAGCAGTACTTC
j_call: TRBJ2-2; cdr3_length: 15; d_call: -; clone_size: -; v_call: TRBV5-1; cdr3_aa: CASSLDGLNTGELFF; cdr3_nt: TGCGCCAGCAGCTTGGACGGGTTAAACACCGGGGAGCTGTTTTTT
j_call: TRBJ2-3; cdr3_length: 15; d_call: -; clone_size: -; v_call: TRBV9; cdr3_aa: CASSVDGGTTDTQYF; cdr3_nt: TGTGCCAGCAGCGTAGACGGCGGGACTACAGATACGCAGTATTTT
j_call: TRBJ2-1; cdr3_length: 14; d_call: -; clone_size: -; v_call: TRBV4-2; cdr3_aa: CASSQDPPTDEQFF; cdr3_nt: TGTGCCAGCAGCCAAGATCCCCCGACGGATGAGCAGTTCTTC
j_call: TRBJ2-3; cdr3_length: 15; d_call: TRBD2; clone_size: -; v_call: TRBV6-4; cdr3_aa: CASSSTSGSTDTQYF; cdr3_nt: TGTGCCAGCAGTTCCACTAGCGGGAGCACAGATACGCAGTATTTT
j_call: TRBJ1-2; cdr3_length: 13; d_call: -; clone_size: -; v_call: TRBV15; cdr3_aa: CATSRGPSYGYTF; cdr3_nt: TGTGCCACCAGCAGAGGTCCCTCCTATGGCTACACCTTC
j_call: TRBJ2-1; cdr3_length: 17; d_call: TRBD2; clone_size: -; v_call: TRBV15; cdr3_aa: CATSRPVSGNSYNEQFF; cdr3_nt: TGTGCCACCAGCAGACCTGTTAGCGGGAACTCCTACAATGAGCAGTTCTTC
j_call: TRBJ1-2; cdr3_length: 15; d_call: TRBD1; clone_size: -; v_call: TRBV28; cdr3_aa: CASTRGTGWSGGYTF; cdr3_nt: TGTGCCAGCACCCGTGGGACAGGGTGGTCCGGGGGCTACACCTTC
j_call: TRBJ2-1; cdr3_length: 15; d_call: TRBD2; clone_size: once; v_call: TRBV5-1; cdr3_aa: CASSLGGGAVNEQFF; cdr3_nt: TGCGCCAGCAGCTTGGGCGGGGGGGCCGTTAATGAGCAGTTCTTC
j_call: TRBJ2-7; cdr3_length: 16; d_call: TRBD2; clone_size: -; v_call: TRBV7-8; cdr3_aa: CASSVGLAGASYEQYF; cdr3_nt: TGTGCCAGCAGCGTCGGACTAGCGGGCGCGTCCTACGAGCAGTACTTC
j_call: TRBJ1-2; cdr3_length: 15; d_call: TRBD1; clone_size: -; v_call: TRBV30; cdr3_aa: CAWSAETGRNYGYTF; cdr3_nt: TGTGCCTGGAGTGCAGAGACAGGGCGAAACTATGGCTACACCTTC
j_call: TRBJ1-5; cdr3_length: 15; d_call: TRBD1; clone_size: -; v_call: TRBV5-1; cdr3_aa: CASSLGDRGNQPQHF; cdr3_nt: TGCGCCAGCAGCTTGGGGGACAGGGGAAATCAGCCCCAGCATTTT
j_call: TRBJ1-1; cdr3_length: 13; d_call: -; clone_size: -; v_call: TRBV7-3; cdr3_aa: CASSFQGNTEAFF; cdr3_nt: TGTGCCAGCAGCTTCCAGGGTAACACTGAAGCTTTCTTT
j_call: TRBJ1-2; cdr3_length: 14; d_call: TRBD1; clone_size: -; v_call: TRBV18; cdr3_aa: CASSPPGGSPGYTF; cdr3_nt: TGTGCCAGCTCACCACCAGGGGGCTCGCCGGGCTACACCTTC
j_call: TRBJ1-3; cdr3_length: 18; d_call: TRBD1; clone_size: -; v_call: TRBV27; cdr3_aa: CASSLPGQGARSGNTIYF; cdr3_nt: TGTGCCAGCAGTTTACCGGGACAGGGGGCAAGGAGTGGAAACACCATATATTTT
j_call: TRBJ2-1; cdr3_length: 15; d_call: -; clone_size: -; v_call: TRBV15; cdr3_aa: CATSRGAQSNNEQFF; cdr3_nt: TGTGCCACCAGCAGAGGGGCACAGTCCAACAATGAGCAGTTCTTC